This entry concerns a single T cell receptor beta chain. V was cut by 4 bases and J by 6 bases, with 15 bases left in between. There are 14 residues in the CDR3. Germline V gene lookup returns CDR1 SGHDT and CDR2 YYEEEE. How the authors handled the data: Estimates of nucleated cell counts were drawn from the amplification of reference gene primers. Using immunoSEQ multiplex PCR, the repertoire was profiled, and TCRdb retains in-frame clones only, with some absent. Clone size and the V and J calls come from that table; the DNA yielded D and trimming. Of about 49,000 clones in the sample, 87% were seen once. The source of the sample is a study of blood T cell repertoires in COVID-19. Turning to the study itself: Collection of acute and convalescent COVID-19 samples took place in the United States, Italy and Spain.

During active infection, Seattle patients enrolled and were then monitored through disease. The genes are TRBV5-6 and TRBJ2-3; D not certain. Sequencing was done on a sample of peripheral blood. The TCR comes from a woman older than 75 with COVID-19, enrolled during active disease. The CDR3 bases are TGTGCCAGCAGCCCCCCTCGGAACGGGGATACGCAGTATTTT. This encodes CASSPPRNGDTQYF.